The 32 T cell receptor beta chains below were found in one sample sequenced in a study of siplizumab effects on memory and regulatory T cells. Data came from immunoSEQ multiplex PCR; TCRdb stores just in-frame clones and leaves some out. The sample includes fewer than 70,000 clones, approximately 88% of them seen just once. The sample consisted of Tregs sorted from blood. The receptors were sampled from a human donor in good health.

This chain links TRBV27 with TRBJ1-2; maybe TRBD1 (6 bases). The CDR3 runs to 13 residues. Trimming removed 2 bases at V and 7 bases at J, with 11 bases between. Germline-derived CDR1 and CDR2 are MNHEY and SMNVEV (reference sequence). CDR3 amino acids: CASSLTGIFGYTF. Written as DNA, the CDR3 is TGTGCCAGCAGTTTAACAGGGATCTTTGGCTACACCTTC.

J is TRBJ2-1 and V is TRBV9; TRBD1 aligns across 11 bases. Germline V CDR1 and CDR2: SGDLS, YYNGEE. J was trimmed by 8 bases and V by 4 bases; bases with no gene match: 8. CDR3 length: 15 residues. CDR3 DNA sequence: TGTGCCAGCAGCCCCCGGACAGGGGGCTTCGATGAGCAGTTCTTC. Translating gives CASSPRTGGFDEQFF. Looking up the rest from reference TRBV9 and TRBJ2-1 gives the full variable domain: DSGVTQTPKHLITATGQRVTLRCSPRSGDLSVYWYQQSLDQGLQFLIQYYNGEERAKGNILERFSAQQFPDLHSELNLSSLELGDSALYFCASSPRTGGFDEQFFGPGTRLTVL.

The chain links TRBV7-9 to TRBJ1-1; no clear D gene. This CDR3 region has 14 residues. CDR1 is SEHNR, CDR2 FQNEAQ, per germline (reference sequence). V was shortened by 3 bases and J by 5 bases, with 13 bases between the two germline ends. This chain's CDR3 is CASSLWPTGTEAFF. In nucleotides, the CDR3 is TGTGCCAGCAGCTTGTGGCCAACTGGGACTGAAGCTTTCTTT.

This clone was seen only a few times. CDR3 nucleotide sequence: TGTGCCAGCAGCTTAAAGGCGTGGGAGCAGTACTTC. Its protein is CASSLKAWEQYF. This chain joins TRBV7-9 and TRBJ2-7; unclear D gene. Trimming took 2 bases from V and 7 from J, leaving 9 bases between them. The CDR3 loop spans 12 amino acids. Germline V gives CDR1 SEHNR, CDR2 FQNEAQ (reference sequence).

In DNA form, the CDR3 reads TGTGCCAGCAGCTCGGGACTTCGGAATCAGCCCCAGCATTTT. As protein: CASSSGLRNQPQHF. The chain combines TRBV5-5 with TRBJ1-5; D is perhaps TRBD1 (5 bases). CDR1 SGHKS and CDR2 YYEKEE come from the germline V gene (reference sequence). This CDR3 region has 14 residues. V lost 3 bases and J lost 4, with 11 bases in between. Based on the CDR3 plus reference TRBV5-5 and TRBJ1-5, the full variable domain is DAGVTQSPTHLIKTRGQQVTLRCSPISGHKSVSWYQQVLGQGPQFIFQYYEKEERGRGNFPDRFSARQFPNYSSELNVNALLLGDSALYLCASSSGLRNQPQHFGDGTRLSIL.

This chain uses TRBV19 with TRBJ2-2, with D possibly TRBD1 on 6 matching bases. Per germline, CDR1 LNHDA and CDR2 SQIVND (reference sequence). There are 13 residues in the CDR3. The germline V and J ends were trimmed by 5 bases and 6 bases, with 10 bases remaining between them. For the CDR3, the DNA is TGTGCCAGTAGTCAAAACAGGGCCGGGGAGCTGTTTTTT. This codes for CASSQNRAGELFF.

The genes are TRBV4-1 and TRBJ2-5; D may be TRBD2 (5 bases). Trimming took 2 bases from V and 9 from J, leaving 19 bases between them. This CDR3 has 15 amino acids. Germline CDR1 and CDR2: MGHRA and YSYEKL. CDR3 amino acids: CASSQIGVIGTAQYF. The CDR3, as DNA: TGCGCCAGCAGCCAAATCGGGGTGATTGGTACGGCCCAGTACTTC.

This chain uses TRBV18 with TRBJ1-5; no firm D call. This CDR3 spans 16 amino acids. The V gene's germline CDR1 is KGHSH and CDR2 LQKENI. V shed 3 bases and J shed 4 bases, with 16 bases lying between them. CDR3 sequence: CASSPRDLLKNQPQHF. For the CDR3, the DNA is TGTGCCAGCTCACCCCGGGATCTCCTCAAAAATCAGCCCCAGCATTTT.

This chain links TRBV28 with TRBJ2-7; 9 nucleotides align to TRBD2. The CDR3 consists of 16 residues. CDR1 and CDR2 (germline): MDHEN, SYDVKM. V shed 6 bases and J 0 bases; nucleotides not matched to a gene: 9. The CDR3 loop is CASSKRLAAISYEQYF. The DNA for the CDR3 is TGTGCCAGCAGCAAAAGACTAGCGGCTATCTCCTACGAGCAGTACTTC.

The genes are TRBV7-8 and TRBJ2-5; a weak D match, TRBD1 (6 bases). Germline V CDR1 and CDR2: SGHVS, FQNEAQ. The ends were cut back, 1 base at V and 5 bases at J, with 14 bases in the middle. This CDR3 has 15 residues. CDR3 sequence reads: CASSLVQGVWETQYF. DNA for the CDR3: TGTGCCAGCAGCTTAGTACAGGGAGTATGGGAGACCCAGTACTTC.

The chain couples TRBV5-6 to TRBJ2-5, with a tentative D call TRBD1 (6 bases). The CDR3 is made up of 16 amino acids. CDR1 and CDR2 (germline): SGHDT, YYEEEE. The ends were cut back, 0 bases at V and 5 bases at J, with 17 bases in the middle. CDR3: CASSLVPPQGTETQYF. CDR3 in DNA: TGTGCCAGCAGCTTGGTTCCACCACAGGGAACGGAGACCCAGTACTTC.

In its sample, this clone was seen a few times. The chain uses TRBV7-9 and TRBJ2-6, with unresolved D. This CDR3 comprises 16 residues. The V end lost 0 bases, the J end lost 2 bases, and 8 bases lay between the germline ends. Germline V CDR1 and CDR2: SEHNR, FQNEAQ (reference sequence). The CDR3 DNA follows: TGTGCCAGCAGCTTAGCATGGGTGGCTGGGGCCAACGTCCTGACTTTC. The encoded protein is CASSLAWVAGANVLTF. Drawing the rest from reference TRBV7-9 and TRBJ2-6, the complete variable domain is DTGVSQNPRHKITKRGQNVTFRCDPISEHNRLYWYRQTLGQGPEFLTYFQNEAQLEKSRLLSDRFSAERPKGSFSTLEIQRTEQGDSAMYLCASSLAWVAGANVLTFGAGSRLTVL.

The chain is built from TRBV7-2 and TRBJ1-1; D is unresolved. This CDR3 contains 13 residues. Trimming shortened V by 5 bases and J by 11 bases, and 18 bases separated the two germline ends. The germline V gene has CDR1 SGHTA and CDR2 FQGNSA. The CDR3 reads CASSQRGPGQAFF. CDR3 coding DNA: TGTGCCAGCAGCCAACGGGGTCCGGGCCAGGCTTTCTTT. Combining the CDR3 with reference TRBV7-2 and TRBJ1-1 gives the whole variable domain GAGVSQSPSNKVTEKGKDVELRCDPISGHTALYWYRQSLGQGLEFLIYFQGNSAPDKSGLPSDRFSAERTGGSVSTLTIQRTQQEDSAVYLCASSQRGPGQAFFGQGTRLTVV.

V gene TRBV5-1 combines with J gene TRBJ2-5; tentatively, D is TRBD1 (7 bases). This CDR3 spans 16 amino acids. Trimming removed 4 bases from V and 4 bases from J, with 20 bases in between. Looked up from germline, CDR1 is SGHRS and CDR2 is YFSETQ. CDR3 loop: CASSGVQGGRGETQYF. CDR3 sequence (DNA): TGCGCCAGCAGCGGAGTTCAGGGGGGCCGGGGAGAGACCCAGTACTTC.

The chain joins TRBV5-1 to TRBJ1-3; no clear D. CDR3 size: 15 residues. Germline loops: CDR1 SGHRS, CDR2 YFSETQ. V lost 3 bases to trimming and J lost 4 bases, with 14 bases between them. The CDR3 DNA follows: TGCGCCAGCAGCTCCTCCCTAAATTCCGGAAACACCATATATTTT. Translating it yields CASSSSLNSGNTIYF. The full variable domain, completed using reference TRBV5-1 and TRBJ1-3, is KAGVTQTPRYLIKTRGQQVTLSCSPISGHRSVSWYQQTPGQGLQFLFEYFSETQRNKGNFPGRFSGRQFSNSRSEMNVSTLELGDSALYLCASSSSLNSGNTIYFGEGSWLTVV.

This clone was seen only a few times. J is TRBJ1-1 and V is TRBV27; the D is unclear. Germline CDR1 MNHEY, CDR2 SMNVEV (reference sequence). This CDR3 is 14 amino acids long. V lost 2 bases and J 5 bases, leaving 12 bases between the germline ends. In nucleotides, the CDR3 is TGTGCCAGCAGTTTACCCACCCCGGGTACTGAAGCTTTCTTT. This gives the protein CASSLPTPGTEAFF.

The J gene is TRBJ1-2, the V gene TRBV4-3; D unresolved. Trimming left V 0 bases short and J 2 bases short, with 10 bases between. Per germline, CDR1 LGHNA and CDR2 YSLEER. The CDR3 is made up of 15 amino acids. Written as DNA, the CDR3 is TGCGCCAGCAGCCAAGAATATAGACGGAACTATGGCTACACCTTC. It translates to CASSQEYRRNYGYTF.

The chain joins TRBV27 to TRBJ2-7, with D uncertain. CDR1 is MNHEY and CDR2 is SMNVEV in the germline V gene (reference sequence). The CDR3 runs to 15 residues. Trimming stripped 4 bases from V and 0 bases from J, with 13 bases between. CDR3 nucleotides: TGTGCCAGCAGTTCTCGCCCTTTCAGCTCCTACGAGCAGTACTTC. It codes for CASSSRPFSSYEQYF.

The chain links TRBV30 to TRBJ1-2; D ambiguous. The germline V and J ends were trimmed by 0 bases and 1 base, with 12 bases remaining between them. The CDR3 spans 15 residues. Germline lookup yields CDR1 GTSNPN and CDR2 SVGIG (reference sequence). Here the CDR3 DNA reads TGTGCCTGGAGTGTATTCGGCCAGAGTAACTATGGCTACACCTTC. Its protein is CAWSVFGQSNYGYTF.

This clone was observed a single time. The rearrangement joins TRBV5-1 to TRBJ1-3; D gene unclear. This CDR3 has 15 residues. Trimming took off 0 bases at V and 10 bases at J, with 17 bases between the two ends. Germline V gene sequence: CDR1 SGHRS, CDR2 YFSETQ. CDR3 coding DNA: TGCGCCAGCAGCTTGGATAATCGGAGGGAGGAGACCATATATTTT. It yields the protein CASSLDNRREETIYF.

This chain uses TRBV5-4 with TRBJ2-7; TRBD2 agrees at 7 bases. CDR1 SGHNT and CDR2 YYREEE come from the germline V gene (reference sequence). The CDR3 is 15 amino acids. V was pared by 0 bases and J by 3 bases, with 6 bases of the junction left unmatched. The CDR3 here is CASSLEPSGFYEQYF. In DNA, the CDR3 is TGTGCCAGCAGCTTGGAGCCTAGCGGATTCTACGAGCAGTACTTC.

The chain uses TRBV7-3 and TRBJ2-5; 16 positions agree with TRBD2. Unmatched junction bases numbered 12, after V lost 5 bases and J lost 3 bases. CDR1 and CDR2 (germline): SGHTA, FQGTGA. This CDR3 region has 19 residues. The CDR3 DNA reads TGTGCCAGCAGCGCATCCGGGACTAGCGGGAGGGCCGGTAAAGAGACCCAGTACTTC. Its protein product is CASSASGTSGRAGKETQYF.

The chain combines TRBV2 with TRBJ2-5; 7 bases align to TRBD1. CDR3 length equals 16 residues. Per the germline V gene, CDR1 is SNHLY and CDR2 is FYNNEI. Unmatched junction bases numbered 16, after V lost 7 bases and J lost 5 bases. CDR3 amino acids: CASTITPGQLEETQYF. The CDR3 coding sequence is TGTGCCAGCACCATCACTCCGGGACAGCTGGAGGAGACCCAGTACTTC.

This CDR3 reads CSVGHGVYEQYF. The DNA of the CDR3 is TGCAGCGTTGGCCACGGGGTCTACGAGCAGTACTTC. The V gene is TRBV29-1, the J gene TRBJ2-7; the D gene is possibly TRBD2 (5 bases). The length of the CDR3 is 12 residues. The V end lost 4 bases, the J end lost 3 bases, and 10 bases lay between the germline ends. Germline CDR1 reads SQVTM; CDR2 reads ANQGSEA.

This chain joins TRBV2 and TRBJ1-2; perhaps TRBD1 as D (6 bases). In germline, CDR1 is SNHLY, CDR2 FYNNEI. Trimming stripped 2 bases from V and 2 bases from J, with 9 bases between. The length of the CDR3 is 14 residues. This chain's CDR3 is CASSERTVNYGYTF. The CDR3 nucleotides are TGTGCCAGCAGTGAACGGACAGTAAACTATGGCTACACCTTC. The full variable domain, rest sourced from reference TRBV2 and TRBJ1-2, is EPEVTQTPSHQVTQMGQEVILRCVPISNHLYFYWYRQILGQKVEFLVSFYNNEISEKSEIFDDQFSVERPDGSNFTLKIRSTKLEDSAMYFCASSERTVNYGYTFGSGTRLTVV.

V and J are TRBV29-1 and TRBJ2-2; D is uncertain. The CDR3 consists of 13 residues. Per germline, CDR1 SQVTM and CDR2 ANQGSEA. Trimming took off 7 bases at V and 0 bases at J, with 9 bases between the two ends. In nucleotides, the CDR3 is TGCAGCGGGTACCTCACGAACACCGGGGAGCTGTTTTTT. This codes for CSGYLTNTGELFF.

This sequence joins TRBV28 and TRBJ1-2; 7 nucleotides match TRBD1. The CDR3 loop spans 13 amino acids. Looked up from germline, CDR1 is MDHEN and CDR2 is SYDVKM. V dropped 6 bases and J dropped 7; count of bases not matched to a gene: 8. The CDR3 protein is CASRGGTAFGYTF. Here the CDR3 DNA reads TGTGCCAGCAGGGGGGGGACAGCTTTTGGCTACACCTTC.

The V call is TRBV6-1, the J call TRBJ1-1; no reliable D call. The V end lost 6 bases, the J end lost 6 bases, and 14 bases lay between the germline ends. Germline values: CDR1 MNHNS, CDR2 SASEGT. This CDR3 contains 13 residues. CDR3 residues: CASSYIRISEAFF. The CDR3, as DNA: TGTGCCAGCAGCTACATAAGGATATCTGAAGCTTTCTTT.

This chain uses TRBV30 with TRBJ2-7; no reliable D call. The CDR3 is 13 residues long. V was trimmed by 0 bases and J by 2 bases, leaving 8 bases between them. Looked up from germline, CDR1 is GTSNPN and CDR2 is SVGIG (reference sequence). The CDR3 protein is CAWSVTVTYEQYF. CDR3 nucleotides: TGTGCCTGGAGTGTAACAGTGACCTACGAGCAGTACTTC.

This clone came up once. The rearrangement links TRBV14 to TRBJ2-1; TRBD2 matches 10 bases. V was clipped by 0 bases and J by 9 bases; unmatched bases: 11. The CDR3 totals 17 residues. CDR1 is SGHDN and CDR2 is FVKESK in the germline V gene. CDR3 nucleotides: TGTGCCAGCAGCCAAGATCGTGTTAGCGGGAGGTATGGTGAGCAGTTCTTC. It yields the protein CASSQDRVSGRYGEQFF.

The rearrangement links TRBV6-5 to TRBJ2-1; the match to TRBD2 covers 9 bases. With V trimmed by 2 bases and J by 7 bases, 6 bases remained unmatched. This CDR3 region has 15 residues. Germline lookup yields CDR1 MNHEY and CDR2 SVGAGI. CDR3 DNA sequence: TGTGCCAGCAGTTACGGGCGGGAGGGGAAGAATGAGCAGTTCTTC. Translated, it gives CASSYGREGKNEQFF.

This chain uses TRBV7-3 with TRBJ2-1, with 7 positions matching TRBD2. This CDR3 has 16 amino acids. Trimming at V came to 0 bases and at J to 2 bases, leaving 4 bases not matched to a gene. Per the germline V gene, CDR1 is SGHTA and CDR2 is FQGTGA. The CDR3 DNA sequence: TGTGCCAGCAGCTTAACGGGCGGGAGTGCCTACAATGAGCAGTTCTTC. Translation: CASSLTGGSAYNEQFF.